This T cell receptor (beta chain) was documented in a study of blood T cell repertoires in COVID-19. Germline CDR1 SQVTM, CDR2 ANQGSEA. The CDR3 has 14 amino acids. V lost 4 bases to trimming and J lost 2 bases; unmatched junction nucleotides: 2. This clone was seen repeatedly, ten times or more. In the study's own analysis: Reference gene primer amplification gave estimated nucleated cell counts. Sequenced by immunoSEQ multiplex PCR; TCRdb stores in-frame clones only, minus some. The V and J calls and the clone size are those of that table, but D and trimming were determined from the DNA. The profile shows around 300,000 clones, roughly 88% of them singletons. Allocation to cohorts depended on clinical history reported by the participants.

Sequenced sample: PBMCs or T cells enriched from blood (not recorded which). The chain links TRBV29-1 to TRBJ2-2, with TRBD2 matching 9 bases. The sequence was obtained from a woman aged 30 to 39 who had recovered from COVID-19. The CDR3 DNA reads as TGCAGCGTTGTACTAGCGGGTAACACCGGGGAGCTGTTTTTT. It is translated as CSVVLAGNTGELFF.